Presented here are 8 T cell receptor beta chains from one specimen sequenced in a study of cytomegalovirus exposure and HLA in healthy donors. Primers for the PCR totalled 60 Vbeta and 13 Jbeta. Measured with immunoSEQ multiplex PCR; TCRdb has only the in-frame clones, and not every one. This sample has approximately 150,000 clones, with 80% found just once. Specimen: PBMCs. These receptors all stem from a man between 18 and 29 years old in good health and CMV-seropositive.

V and J are TRBV2 and TRBJ1-2, with D tentatively TRBD1 (5 bases). Germline V gene lookup returns CDR1 SNHLY and CDR2 FYNNEI. The CDR3 is 14 amino acids. V gave up 9 bases and J gave up 3 bases, with 17 bases separating them. CDR3 region: CASSGSAPDYGYTF. In DNA, the CDR3 is TGTGCCAGTTCAGGGTCAGCCCCCGACTATGGCTACACCTTC.

The rearrangement joins TRBV2 to TRBJ1-2; D perhaps matches TRBD1 (6 bases). Germline loops: CDR1 SNHLY, CDR2 FYNNEI. The CDR3 consists of 14 residues. The V gene lost 0 bases and the J gene lost 5 bases, with 10 bases spanning the gap. The CDR3 nucleotides read TGTGCCAGCAGTGAAGCACCAACAGGGTATGGCTACACCTTC. This gives the protein CASSEAPTGYGYTF.

The CDR3 DNA is TGTGCCAGCAGTTACCCAGGGCTCGAGCAGTACTTC. It codes for CASSYPGLEQYF. The chain combines TRBV6-6 with TRBJ2-7; perhaps TRBD1 as D (5 bases). CDR1 and CDR2 (germline): MNHNY, SVGAGI (reference sequence). The CDR3 extends over 12 amino acids. Trimming removed 2 bases at V and 6 bases at J, with 8 bases between.

The sample holds a few counts of this clone. J is TRBJ1-2 and V is TRBV19, with 8 positions matching TRBD1. The V segment lost 3 bases and the J segment 7 bases; nucleotides outside the gene matches: 10. Germline lookup yields CDR1 LNHDA and CDR2 SQIVND (reference sequence). The CDR3 covers 15 residues. CDR3 DNA: TGTGCCAGTAGTATGGAGGACAGGGAGCGGTCTGGCTACACCTTC. Its protein is CASSMEDRERSGYTF. Full variable domain (outside the CDR3, taken from reference TRBV19 and TRBJ1-2): DGGITQSPKYLFRKEGQNVTLSCEQNLNHDAMYWYRQDPGQGLRLIYYSQIVNDFQKGDIAEGYSVSREKKESFPLTVTSAQKNPTAFYLCASSMEDRERSGYTFGSGTRLTVV.

The V and J genes are TRBV2 and TRBJ2-1; maybe TRBD2 (6 bases). From germline, CDR1 is SNHLY and CDR2 FYNNEI. This CDR3 has 13 residues. Trimming took off 11 bases at V and 2 bases at J, with 13 bases between the two ends. The CDR3 reads CAYDGGTYNEQFF. The CDR3 DNA sequence: TGTGCCTACGATGGCGGGACCTACAATGAGCAGTTCTTC. Drawing the rest from reference TRBV2 and TRBJ2-1, the complete variable domain is EPEVTQTPSHQVTQMGQEVILRCVPISNHLYFYWYRQILGQKVEFLVSFYNNEISEKSEIFDDQFSVERPDGSNFTLKIRSTKLEDSAMYFCAYDGGTYNEQFFGPGTRLTVL.

This chain uses TRBV5-1 with TRBJ2-3; the match to TRBD2 covers 7 bases. V was pared by 0 bases and J by 6 bases, with 1 base of the junction left unmatched. Germline-derived CDR1 and CDR2 are SGHRS and YFSETQ. CDR3 length: 13 amino acids. CDR3 nucleotides: TGCGCCAGCAGCTTGGACGGGGGGGATACGCAGTATTTT. It is translated as CASSLDGGDTQYF.

The chain is built from TRBV2 and TRBJ1-5; weak D call: TRBD1 (5 bases). The V gene's germline CDR1 is SNHLY and CDR2 FYNNEI. The CDR3 loop spans 17 amino acids. V was pared by 6 bases and J by 0 bases, with 18 bases between. The CDR3 loop is CASRGRGSGDSNQPQHF. The CDR3 region has the DNA TGTGCCAGCAGGGGTCGGGGGTCTGGGGATAGCAATCAGCCCCAGCATTTT.

CDR3 sequence (DNA): TGTGCCAGCAGGCATAGACAGGGTATTACAGGCGAGCAGTACTTC. It translates to CASRHRQGITGEQYF. This rearrangement joins TRBV2 to TRBJ2-7; the match to TRBD1 covers 7 bases. Germline V lookup: CDR1 SNHLY, CDR2 FYNNEI. CDR3 length equals 15 residues. V lost 6 bases to trimming and J lost 6 bases; unmatched junction nucleotides: 14.